Shown below are 5 T cell receptor beta chains from a single sample sequenced in a study of cytomegalovirus exposure and HLA in healthy donors. PCR amplification relied on 60 Vbeta primers (plus 13 Jbeta primers). Assay: immunoSEQ multiplex PCR; the TCRdb copy retains only in-frame clones and omits some. The sample yields around 120,000 clones, around 80% seen once. What was sequenced was PBMCs. Every receptor here comes from a woman between 40 and 55 years old in good health and CMV-seropositive.

This chain links TRBV7-9 with TRBJ1-5; unclear D gene. The V end lost 4 bases, the J end lost 5 bases, and 9 bases lay between the germline ends. The CDR3 contains 13 residues. The germline V gene has CDR1 SEHNR and CDR2 FQNEAQ (reference sequence). Here the CDR3 reads CASSWREDQPQHF. CDR3 sequence (DNA): TGTGCCAGCAGCTGGAGGGAGGATCAGCCCCAGCATTTT.

This clone was detected only a few times. The V call is TRBV5-1, the J call TRBJ2-7; 7 bases line up with TRBD2. The CDR3 loop spans 14 amino acids. Germline V lookup: CDR1 SGHRS, CDR2 YFSETQ. The J segment lost 2 bases and the V segment lost 4 bases, leaving 6 bases of the junction unmatched. As DNA, the CDR3 is TGCGCCAGCAGCGCGACTAGCAAAACCTACGAGCAGTACTTC. Translated: CASSATSKTYEQYF.

V usage is TRBV19 and J usage is TRBJ1-5; no clear D gene. Germline CDR1 LNHDA, CDR2 SQIVND (reference sequence). CDR3 length: 13 residues. Trimming cost V 1 base and J 7 bases, with 8 bases left between them. CDR3 in amino acids: CASSIALGQPQHF. CDR3 bases: TGTGCCAGTAGTATAGCCCTGGGCCAGCCCCAGCATTTT. The full variable domain, completed using reference TRBV19 and TRBJ1-5, is DGGITQSPKYLFRKEGQNVTLSCEQNLNHDAMYWYRQDPGQGLRLIYYSQIVNDFQKGDIAEGYSVSREKKESFPLTVTSAQKNPTAFYLCASSIALGQPQHFGDGTRLSIL.

As for this clone: The same CDR3 arises from other DNA sequences in this sample as well. The rearrangement links TRBV4-1 to TRBJ2-7; possible D gene TRBD1, 5 bases. The V gene lost 1 base and the J gene lost 0 bases, with 10 bases spanning the gap. CDR1 and CDR2 (germline): MGHRA, YSYEKL. This CDR3 spans 15 amino acids. CDR3 nucleotides: TGCGCCAGCAGCCAAGGGGGCAGTAGCTCCTACGAGCAGTACTTC. It is translated as CASSQGGSSSYEQYF.

The chain uses TRBV7-2 and TRBJ2-5, with unresolved D. The germline CDR1 and CDR2 sequences are SGHTA and FQGNSA. V lost 0 bases and J lost 5, with 10 bases in between. The CDR3 is 14 residues long. The CDR3 region has the DNA TGTGCCAGCAGCTTAGCGCCAGGTCGGGAGACCCAGTACTTC. Translation gives CASSLAPGRETQYF.